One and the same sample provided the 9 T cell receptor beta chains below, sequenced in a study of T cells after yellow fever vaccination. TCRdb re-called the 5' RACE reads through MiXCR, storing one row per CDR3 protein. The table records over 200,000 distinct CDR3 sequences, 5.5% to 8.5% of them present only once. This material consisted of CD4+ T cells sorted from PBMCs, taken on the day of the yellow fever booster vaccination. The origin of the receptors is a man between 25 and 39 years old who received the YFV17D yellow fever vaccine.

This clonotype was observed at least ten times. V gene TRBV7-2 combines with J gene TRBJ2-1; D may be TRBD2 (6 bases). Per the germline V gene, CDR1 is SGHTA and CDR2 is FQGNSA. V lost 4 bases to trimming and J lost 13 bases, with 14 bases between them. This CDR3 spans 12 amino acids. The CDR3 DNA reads TGTGCCAGCAGCTCGGGACTCAGGCGTCAGTTCTTC. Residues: CASSSGLRRQFF.

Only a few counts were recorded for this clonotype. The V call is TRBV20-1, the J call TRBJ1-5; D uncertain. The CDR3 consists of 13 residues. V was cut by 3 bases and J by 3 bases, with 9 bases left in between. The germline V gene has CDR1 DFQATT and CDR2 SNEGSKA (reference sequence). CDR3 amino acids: CSARTSDNQPQHF. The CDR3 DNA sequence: TGCAGTGCTAGGACGTCAGACAATCAGCCCCAGCATTTT.

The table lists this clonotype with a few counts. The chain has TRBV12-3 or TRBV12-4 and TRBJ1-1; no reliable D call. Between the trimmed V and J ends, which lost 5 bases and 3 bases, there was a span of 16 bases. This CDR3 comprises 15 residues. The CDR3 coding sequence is TGTGCCAGCAGTGCGAGGGCTATTGGTTACACTGAAGCTTTCTTT. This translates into CASSARAIGYTEAFF.

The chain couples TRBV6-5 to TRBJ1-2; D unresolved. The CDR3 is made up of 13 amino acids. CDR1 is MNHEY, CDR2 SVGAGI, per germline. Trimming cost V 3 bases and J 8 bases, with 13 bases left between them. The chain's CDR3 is CASSYSPQLGYTF. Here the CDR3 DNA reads TGTGCCAGCAGTTATTCCCCACAACTGGGCTACACCTTC.

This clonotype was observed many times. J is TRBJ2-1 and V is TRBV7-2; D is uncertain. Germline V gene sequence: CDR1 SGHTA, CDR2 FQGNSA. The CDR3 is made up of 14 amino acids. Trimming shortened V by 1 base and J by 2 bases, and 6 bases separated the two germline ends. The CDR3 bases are TGTGCCAGCAGCTTAGATAGCACCTACAATGAGCAGTTCTTC. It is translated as CASSLDSTYNEQFF. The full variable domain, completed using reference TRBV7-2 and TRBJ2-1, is GAGVSQSPSNKVTEKGKDVELRCDPISGHTALYWYRQSLGQGLEFLIYFQGNSAPDKSGLPSDRFSAERTGGSVSTLTIQRTQQEDSAVYLCASSLDSTYNEQFFGPGTRLTVL.

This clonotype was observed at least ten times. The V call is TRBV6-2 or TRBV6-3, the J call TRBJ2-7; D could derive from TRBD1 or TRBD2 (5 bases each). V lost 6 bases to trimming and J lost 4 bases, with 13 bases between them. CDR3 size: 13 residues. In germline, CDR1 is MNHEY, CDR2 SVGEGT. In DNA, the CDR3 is TGTGCCAGCAGCCAGGGACGGCAATACGAGCAGTACTTC. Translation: CASSQGRQYEQYF.

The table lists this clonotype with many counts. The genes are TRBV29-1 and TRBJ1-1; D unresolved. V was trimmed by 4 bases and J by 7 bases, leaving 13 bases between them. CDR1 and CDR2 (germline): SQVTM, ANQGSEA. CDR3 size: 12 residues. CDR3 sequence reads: CSVVSGRDEAFF. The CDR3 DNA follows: TGCAGCGTTGTTTCGGGGAGAGATGAAGCTTTCTTT.

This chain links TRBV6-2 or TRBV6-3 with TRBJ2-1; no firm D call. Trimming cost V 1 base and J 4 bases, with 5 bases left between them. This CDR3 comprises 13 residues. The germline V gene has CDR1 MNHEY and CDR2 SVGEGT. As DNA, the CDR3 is TGTGCCAGCAGTTACTTGCAGTACAATGAGCAGTTCTTC. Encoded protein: CASSYLQYNEQFF.

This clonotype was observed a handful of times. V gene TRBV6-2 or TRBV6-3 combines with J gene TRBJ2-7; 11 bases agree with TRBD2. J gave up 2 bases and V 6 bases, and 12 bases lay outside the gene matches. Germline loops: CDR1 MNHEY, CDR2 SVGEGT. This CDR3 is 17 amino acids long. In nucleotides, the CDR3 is TGTGCCAGCAGGCCGAGTAGCGGGAGGGCCTTCACCTACGAGCAGTACTTC. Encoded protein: CASRPSSGRAFTYEQYF.